This T cell receptor beta chain was captured by sequencing in a study of blood T cells in healthy people across ages. Overall study results and limits: Strong correlation was found linking TCR beta diversity to naive T cell percentage.

Germline CDR1 reads DFQATT; CDR2 reads SNEGSKA (reference sequence). CDR3 size: 11 residues. The V end was cut by 5 bases, the J end by 12 bases, with 17 bases between. A word on this clonotype: Its specificity is unknown.

A sample-barcoded 5' primer and a J-beta primer mix were used in a second PCR of roughly 7 to 11 cycles. Every cDNA molecule carried a tag from a template-switch adaptor bearing 12 random nucleotides. TCRdb reanalysed the 5' RACE reads using MiXCR and keeps one entry per CDR3 protein. The top ten hold over 20% of the sample, which has some 920,000 distinct CDR3 sequences, roughly 47% seen once. V usage is TRBV20-1 and J usage is TRBJ2-7; the D gene could be TRBD1 or TRBD2 (5 bases each). The receptor was isolated from a woman in her fifties or sixties in good health. The sample was blood. CDR3 DNA: TGCAGTGCTGGCGGGCCCTTAGGGACGTACTTC. It codes for CSAGGPLGTYF.